The 27 T cell receptor beta chains presented below share a single source sample, sequenced in a study of T-cell memory formation after mild COVID-19. TCRdb re-derived calls from the 5' RACE reads in MiXCR, one entry per CDR3 protein. The sample carries around 160,000 distinct CDR3 sequences, more than 9% recorded once. Input material: PBMCs or a T cell subset sorted from them (not recorded which). These receptors were taken from a man younger than 35 who had mild COVID-19 (a few samples of this study predate the infection). Cell type and time point are not known.

This clonotype was seen a handful of times. The chain recombines TRBV6-5 with TRBJ2-1; 13 bases align to TRBD2. There are 15 residues in the CDR3. Unmatched junction bases numbered 7, after V lost 6 bases and J lost 8 bases. From germline, CDR1 is MNHEY and CDR2 SVGAGI. CDR3 nucleotides: TGTGCCAGCAGCCGCGGGACTAGCGGGGCATATGAGCAGTTCTTC. Translation gives CASSRGTSGAYEQFF.

This chain links TRBV6-6 with TRBJ1-3; a weak D match, TRBD1 (5 bases). The germline CDR1 and CDR2 sequences are MNHNY and SVGAGI (reference sequence). Trimming pared 1 base from V and 2 bases from J, leaving 12 bases between. The CDR3 covers 16 residues. CDR3 bases: TGTGCCAGCAGTTACTACAGGACAAGGGCTGGAAACACCATATATTTT. As protein: CASSYYRTRAGNTIYF.

This clonotype was seen only a few times. The gene calls are TRBV6-6 and TRBJ2-5; D possibly corresponds to TRBD1 (6 bases). Germline-derived CDR1 and CDR2 are MNHNY and SVGAGI (reference sequence). The CDR3 has 15 amino acids. Trimming pared 4 bases from V and 2 bases from J, leaving 14 bases between. The CDR3 loop is CASSFSFGQQETQYF. The CDR3 coding sequence is TGTGCCAGCAGTTTCTCCTTTGGACAGCAAGAGACCCAGTACTTC.

The CDR3 loop is CASSQASGGINEQFF. CDR3 sequence (DNA): TGCGCCAGCAGCCAAGCTAGCGGGGGCATCAATGAGCAGTTCTTC. The chain has TRBV4-3 and TRBJ2-1; 10 bases align to TRBD2. The CDR3 is made up of 15 amino acids. Unmatched junction bases numbered 3, after V lost 1 base and J lost 6 bases. From germline, CDR1 is LGHNA and CDR2 YSLEER.

This chain connects TRBV6-5 to TRBJ2-2, with a possible D match to TRBD1 (7 bases). This CDR3 has 14 residues. V was pared by 8 bases and J by 7 bases, with 17 bases between. Germline CDR1 MNHEY, CDR2 SVGAGI. CDR3 bases: TGTGCCAGCGCGTGGAGGGGGCCTAACGGGGAGCTGTTTTTT. Its protein product is CASAWRGPNGELFF.

This clonotype has a handful of counts. V is TRBV7-6 and J is TRBJ1-4; D unresolved. The CDR3 has 14 amino acids. Germline V gene lookup returns CDR1 SGHVS and CDR2 FNYEAQ. V lost 8 bases and J lost 8, with 18 bases in between. DNA of the CDR3: TGTGCCAGCGGTAAGCTGCGCCTGGGAGAAAAACTGTTTTTT. Translated, it gives CASGKLRLGEKLFF.

The V call is TRBV27, the J call TRBJ1-1; D is uncertain. V dropped 5 bases and J dropped 0 bases, with 10 bases sitting between them. The V gene's germline CDR1 is MNHEY and CDR2 SMNVEV (reference sequence). The CDR3 has 14 amino acids. As DNA, the CDR3 is TGTGCCAGCAGTGAGATAGGATTGAACACTGAAGCTTTCTTT. The encoded protein is CASSEIGLNTEAFF.

This clonotype was observed a few times. The gene calls are TRBV11-1 and TRBJ1-1; 9 bases are a match to TRBD1. This CDR3 comprises 16 residues. Germline values: CDR1 SGHAT, CDR2 FQDESV (reference sequence). J was trimmed by 9 bases and V by 6 bases; bases with no gene match: 17. CDR3 residues: CASSPTGQGPPRQAFF. The CDR3 nucleotides read TGTGCCAGCAGTCCTACGGGACAGGGCCCCCCACGTCAAGCTTTCTTT.

There are a few counts of this clonotype. The V gene is TRBV29-1, the J gene TRBJ2-5; TRBD2 agrees at 9 bases. The V gene end was trimmed by 7 bases and the J gene end by 4 bases; junction bases not matched to a gene: 7. From germline, CDR1 is SQVTM and CDR2 ANQGSEA. There are 13 residues in the CDR3. CDR3 protein: CSAHSRGGETQYF. The CDR3 coding sequence is TGCAGCGCCCACTCGCGGGGGGGAGAGACCCAGTACTTC.

This clonotype was seen at least ten times. This chain links TRBV4-2 with TRBJ1-1; unclear D gene. Germline V gene sequence: CDR1 LGHNA, CDR2 YNFKEQ. V was trimmed by 0 bases and J by 0 bases, leaving 5 bases between them. The CDR3 extends over 14 amino acids. DNA of the CDR3: TGTGCCAGCAGCCAAGATACACTGAACACTGAAGCTTTCTTT. It yields the protein CASSQDTLNTEAFF.

The V gene is TRBV7-2, the J gene TRBJ1-5, with TRBD1 matching 9 bases. In germline, CDR1 is SGHTA, CDR2 FQGNSA. CDR3 length: 14 residues. J lost 5 bases, V lost 1 base, and 0 bases had no gene match. The CDR3 DNA follows: TGTGCCAGCAGCTTAGACAGGGGGCATCAGCCCCAGCATTTT. It encodes CASSLDRGHQPQHF.

The chain recombines TRBV4-1 with TRBJ2-7; D uncertain. Trimming took 1 base from V and 1 from J, leaving 17 bases between them. The CDR3 has 17 residues. In germline, CDR1 is MGHRA, CDR2 YSYEKL. The CDR3 sequence: CASSQVRVPAQSYEQYV. CDR3 sequence (DNA): TGCGCCAGCAGCCAAGTCCGGGTCCCGGCCCAGTCCTACGAGCAGTACGTC.

The J gene is TRBJ1-4, the V gene TRBV20-1; 8 bases are shared with TRBD1. V shed 3 bases, J shed 4 bases, and the junction held 7 bases outside the gene matches. The CDR3 has 15 amino acids. CDR1 is DFQATT, CDR2 SNEGSKA, per germline (reference sequence). The CDR3 protein is CSARYRTGLNEKLFF. For the CDR3, the DNA is TGCAGTGCTAGGTACCGGACAGGGCTTAATGAAAAACTGTTTTTT.

As DNA, the CDR3 is TGTGCCAGCACCCCAGGAGGGGTGGAAGAGACCCAGTACTTC. As protein: CASTPGGVEETQYF. The V gene is TRBV12-3 or TRBV12-4, the J gene TRBJ2-5; D is perhaps TRBD2 (6 bases). V lost 7 bases, J lost 3 bases, and 15 bases lay in between. CDR3 length: 14 amino acids.

The V gene is TRBV12-3 or TRBV12-4, the J gene TRBJ2-1, with 11 bases identical to TRBD2. V was clipped by 3 bases and J by 8 bases; unmatched bases: 9. The CDR3 is 16 residues long. CDR3 protein: CASSFISGGAYHEQFF. DNA of the CDR3: TGTGCCAGCAGTTTCATTAGCGGGGGGGCATATCATGAGCAGTTCTTC.

This chain links TRBV2 with TRBJ2-1; 11 bases align to TRBD2. V was pared by 8 bases and J by 9 bases, with 3 bases of the junction left unmatched. CDR1 is SNHLY, CDR2 FYNNEI, per germline. The CDR3 contains 12 residues. The CDR3 coding sequence is TGTGCCAGCCAACTAGCGGGGGTTGAGCAGTTCTTC. Protein: CASQLAGVEQFF.

J is TRBJ2-5 and V is TRBV7-3; 8 bases line up with TRBD1. This CDR3 comprises 17 residues. The junction had 12 bases not matched to a gene; V was cut back by 1 base and J by 5 bases. Germline V gene lookup returns CDR1 SGHTA and CDR2 FQGTGA. The CDR3 loop reads CASSLRGQGINRETQYF. CDR3 DNA sequence: TGTGCCAGCAGCTTAAGAGGACAGGGAATAAATCGGGAGACCCAGTACTTC.

The table lists this clonotype with a few counts. The chain combines TRBV3-1 with TRBJ1-2, with D possibly matching TRBD1 (5 bases). The CDR3 is 15 residues long. The V and J ends lost 1 base and 3 bases respectively, with 12 bases between them. Germline CDR1 reads LGHDT; CDR2 reads YNNKEL (reference sequence). CDR3 in amino acids: CASSQARRRDYGYTF. The DNA for the CDR3 is TGTGCCAGCAGCCAAGCCCGTCGCAGGGACTATGGCTACACCTTC.

This clonotype was detected a few times. The chain combines TRBV6-6 with TRBJ2-3; TRBD1 agrees at 8 bases. This CDR3 contains 15 residues. From germline, CDR1 is MNHNY and CDR2 SVGAGI (reference sequence). J was trimmed by 1 base and V by 5 bases; bases with no gene match: 5. The CDR3 loop is CASSHPGQGTDTQYF. The CDR3 DNA follows: TGTGCCAGCAGTCACCCGGGACAGGGCACAGATACGCAGTATTTT.

A few counts support this clonotype. The chain couples TRBV4-2 to TRBJ2-6; TRBD1 matches 8 bases. CDR1 and CDR2 (germline): LGHNA, YNFKEQ. J was trimmed by 0 bases and V by 3 bases; bases with no gene match: 4. The CDR3 is 17 amino acids. This chain's CDR3 is CASSQGQVSSGANVLTF. The CDR3 nucleotides read TGTGCCAGCAGCCAGGGACAGGTCAGCTCTGGGGCCAACGTCCTGACTTTC.

This clonotype was observed at least ten times. As DNA, the CDR3 is TGTGCCAGCAGCTTGAACAGGGAGGGTGAGCAGTTCTTC. It translates to CASSLNREGEQFF. The chain carries TRBV11-3 and TRBJ2-1; TRBD2 might be the D (7 bases). Per the germline V gene, CDR1 is SGHNT and CDR2 is YENEEA. The length of the CDR3 is 13 residues. Trimming took 3 bases from V and 9 from J, leaving 12 bases between them.

V gene TRBV6-2 or TRBV6-3 combines with J gene TRBJ2-5; the D is unclear. CDR1 and CDR2 from the germline V gene are MNHEY and SVGEGT. The CDR3 covers 14 residues. V lost 0 bases to trimming and J lost 1 base, with 6 bases between them. CDR3 DNA sequence: TGTGCCAGCAGTTACTCACAGAGCCAAGAGACCCAGTACTTC. This codes for CASSYSQSQETQYF.

This clonotype has a handful of counts. The V and J genes are TRBV4-3 and TRBJ2-1, with D tentatively TRBD1 or TRBD2 (5 bases each). Germline assignment: CDR1 LGHNA and CDR2 YSLEER. This CDR3 region has 14 residues. V dropped 1 base and J dropped 8 bases, with 12 bases sitting between them. The CDR3 here is CASSQGFRGDEQFF. The CDR3 DNA reads as TGCGCCAGCAGCCAAGGATTTCGAGGGGATGAGCAGTTCTTC.

The chain joins TRBV12-3 or TRBV12-4 to TRBJ1-4; 11 nucleotides line up with TRBD1. The CDR3 runs 16 residues. V lost 7 bases to trimming and J lost 7 bases; unmatched junction nucleotides: 11. In nucleotides, the CDR3 is TGTGCCAGCACTCACACGGCGGGGACAGGGGGTGAAAAACTGTTTTTT. Translating gives CASTHTAGTGGEKLFF.

The sample holds a few counts of this clonotype. V is TRBV12-3 or TRBV12-4 and J is TRBJ1-5; tentative D call: TRBD1 (6 bases). CDR3 length: 14 residues. With 2 bases removed from V and 7 bases from J, the gap between germline ends came to 12 bases. The CDR3 sequence: CASSLSGDGQPQHF. CDR3 nucleotide sequence: TGTGCCAGCAGTTTATCAGGGGATGGCCAGCCCCAGCATTTT.

This clonotype was counted between two and nine times. The rearrangement joins TRBV6-4 to TRBJ1-2, with TRBD1 matching 10 bases. This CDR3 is 15 amino acids long. Losses at the gene ends were 4 bases for V and 6 bases for J; bases not matched to a gene: 8. CDR1 MRHNA and CDR2 SNTAGT come from the germline V gene. The CDR3 nucleotides read TGTGCCAGCAGTGCCCGGACAGGGGGGCGCGATGGCTACACCTTC. Translation: CASSARTGGRDGYTF.

The chain combines TRBV18 with TRBJ2-7; 7 bases align to TRBD1. V dropped 4 bases and J dropped 4; count of bases not matched to a gene: 7. The CDR3 spans 14 residues. Germline-derived CDR1 and CDR2 are KGHSH and LQKENI. CDR3 region: CASSRGTADYEQYV. CDR3 coding DNA: TGTGCCAGCTCACGGGGGACAGCAGATTACGAGCAGTACGTC.